These 6 T cell receptor beta chains were sequenced from one sample in a study of T cells expressing NK-cell markers. TCRdb derives one entry per CDR3 protein from the 5' RACE reads, leaving out DNA. In all, the sample yields about 380,000 distinct CDR3 sequences. The source material was blood T cells: a sorted CD56 or NKG2C T cell subset, CD4+ or CD8+ T cells, or bulk PBMC T cells (not recorded which). These TCRs come from a man aged 18-75 years in good health.

This chain connects TRBV5-1 to TRBJ2-3; checking the TCRdb D call of TRBD1 is not possible without DNA. CDR3 length: 14 amino acids. CDR1 is SGHRS, CDR2 YFSETQ, per germline. The CDR3 loop reads CASSPRGTADTQYF. Using reference TRBV5-1 and TRBJ2-3 for the parts outside the CDR3, the full variable domain is KAGVTQTPRYLIKTRGQQVTLSCSPISGHRSVSWYQQTPGQGLQFLFEYFSETQRNKGNFPGRFSGRQFSNSRSEMNVSTLELGDSALYLCASSPRGTADTQYFGPGTRLTVL.

J is TRBJ2-3 and V is TRBV12-3 or TRBV12-4; lacking DNA, the TRBD1 call made by TCRdb goes unchecked. The CDR3 extends over 15 amino acids. CDR3 sequence reads: CASRLAGGNLDTQYF.

The chain joins TRBV6-5 to TRBJ2-5; without DNA, the TCRdb call of TRBD1 cannot be checked. The CDR3 length is 15 residues. From germline, CDR1 is MNHEY and CDR2 SVGAGI. The CDR3 spells CASSHPQGLRETQYF.

The J gene is TRBJ1-1, the V gene TRBV11-2; the TCRdb call, TRBD1, lacks DNA for checking. Per the germline V gene, CDR1 is SGHAT and CDR2 is FQNNGV. CDR3 size: 14 residues. The CDR3 protein is CASSRRRTGPEAFF.

The V and J genes are TRBV6-1 and TRBJ2-2; the D call from TCRdb, TRBD1, cannot be confirmed without DNA. The CDR3 has 15 residues. CDR1 MNHNS and CDR2 SASEGT come from the germline V gene. CDR3 residues: CASTSMGGRAGELFF.

This chain uses TRBV19 with TRBJ1-5; the TCRdb call, TRBD1, lacks DNA for checking. Per germline, CDR1 LNHDA and CDR2 SQIVND (reference sequence). CDR3 length equals 15 residues. This CDR3 is CASIKQGARNQPQHF.